Sequencing of this TCR beta chain was carried out in a study of OX40 agonist ivuxolimab in advanced cancers. Looking at the study overall: The diagnoses of dose-escalation patients were hepatocellular carcinoma, melanoma, renal cell or head and neck cancer. Findings of the study overall: Expanded peripheral T cells had an undetermined antigen specificity. At 0.1 to 3.0 mg/kg and by week 6, CD4+ and CD8+ T cells in the blood had expanded clonally. Among patients with partial responses at 0.1-3.0 mg/kg, clonal expansion was among the lowest.

The CDR3 extends over 17 amino acids. Germline CDR1 and CDR2: LNHDA and SQIVND (reference sequence). The germline V and J ends were trimmed by 0 bases and 3 bases, with 17 bases remaining between them. Notes on this clone: Its target is not known.

Repertoires were generated with immunoSEQ multiplex PCR, while TCRdb's copy carries only in-frame clones and drops some. The profile shows tens of thousands of clones, just under 90% of them singletons. The sample here was CD4+ or CD8+ T cells sorted from blood, taken in a trial of the OX40 agonist ivuxolimab. The chain links TRBV19 to TRBJ1-2; D gene unclear. The origin of this receptor is an adult with an advanced solid tumor such as melanoma, head and neck, liver or kidney cancer. The DNA of the CDR3 is TGTGCCAGTAGTATAGAGGCCCGACCGGATTTGGACTATGGCTACACCTTC. Its translation: CASSIEARPDLDYGYTF. The full variable domain, rest sourced from reference TRBV19 and TRBJ1-2, is DGGITQSPKYLFRKEGQNVTLSCEQNLNHDAMYWYRQDPGQGLRLIYYSQIVNDFQKGDIAEGYSVSREKKESFPLTVTSAQKNPTAFYLCASSIEARPDLDYGYTFGSGTRLTVV.